The rows below give T cell receptor beta chains drawn from one sample of a study of somatic mutations in cytotoxic T cells in rheumatoid arthritis. TCRdb's copy holds only in-frame clones and misses some; the assay was immunoSEQ multiplex PCR. The sample has about 23,000 clones; approximately 78% are singletons. Source material: CD8+ T cells sorted from blood. These receptors were taken from an adult with rheumatoid arthritis. Both conserved end residues are part of each CDR3. The order of the fields is J gene, clone size, V gene, D gene, CDR3 DNA, CDR3 protein. A D gene is named only where the DNA matches it firmly. The size entry is marked missing in some rows and otherwise reads once, few, many or a size class.

j_gene: TRBJ1-2
abundance: medium-sized
v_gene: TRBV9
d_gene: .
CDR3nt: TGTGCCAGCAGCGTCACTACCTCAGGGTCGCAGGGCTACACCTTC
CDR3aa: CASSVTTSGSQGYTF

j_gene: TRBJ2-7
abundance: .
v_gene: TRBV11-2
d_gene: .
CDR3nt: TGTGCCAGCAGCATGACGGACCCGACCTACGAGCAGTACTTC
CDR3aa: CASSMTDPTYEQYF

j_gene: TRBJ1-1
abundance: .
v_gene: TRBV6-6
d_gene: .
CDR3nt: TGTGCCAGCAGTCCGTGGGGTTTTGGGACTGAAGCTTTCTTT
CDR3aa: CASSPWGFGTEAFF

j_gene: TRBJ1-3
abundance: .
v_gene: TRBV5-6
d_gene: .
CDR3nt: TGTGCCAGCAGCTTCACCCCCAATGACGGAAACACCATATATTTT
CDR3aa: CASSFTPNDGNTIYF

j_gene: TRBJ1-1
abundance: .
v_gene: TRBV29-1
d_gene: .
CDR3nt: TGCAGCGTGGGCATAGGGAACACTGAAGCTTTCTTT
CDR3aa: CSVGIGNTEAFF

j_gene: TRBJ2-3
abundance: .
v_gene: TRBV7-8
d_gene: TRBD1
CDR3nt: TGTGCCAGCAGCTCGGCGGTAGGGGGCAGGACAGATACGCAGTATTTT
CDR3aa: CASSSAVGGRTDTQYF

j_gene: TRBJ2-3
abundance: once
v_gene: TRBV4-3
d_gene: .
CDR3nt: TGCGCCAGCAGCCCCCTCCGCTGGGATACGCAGTATTTT
CDR3aa: CASSPLRWDTQYF

j_gene: TRBJ1-6
abundance: .
v_gene: TRBV2
d_gene: .
CDR3nt: TGTGCCAGCAGTGAAGCGGGGCTTAGCTCCTATAATTCACCCCTCCACTTT
CDR3aa: CASSEAGLSSYNSPLHF

j_gene: TRBJ2-2
abundance: .
v_gene: TRBV5-4
d_gene: .
CDR3nt: TGTGCCAGCAGCTTTCCAGGGGCGAACACCGGGGAGCTGTTTTTT
CDR3aa: CASSFPGANTGELFF

j_gene: TRBJ2-6
abundance: .
v_gene: TRBV5-4
d_gene: .
CDR3nt: TGTGCCAGCAGTATCAGGAGAGGGGTATCTGGGGCCAACGTCCTGACTTTC
CDR3aa: CASSIRRGVSGANVLTF

j_gene: TRBJ2-7
abundance: .
v_gene: TRBV14
d_gene: TRBD1
CDR3nt: TGTGCCAGCAGCGTCGGGACAGGGGAACCCTACGAGCAGTACTTC
CDR3aa: CASSVGTGEPYEQYF

j_gene: TRBJ2-3
abundance: .
v_gene: TRBV4-2
d_gene: .
CDR3nt: TGTGCCAGCAGCCAAGATAGCCTGAACACCTTTAGCACAGATACGCAGTATTTT
CDR3aa: CASSQDSLNTFSTDTQYF

j_gene: TRBJ1-6
abundance: .
v_gene: TRBV7-2
d_gene: .
CDR3nt: TGTGCCAGCAGCGAGTTGCAGGGCGTCTCACCCCTCCACTTT
CDR3aa: CASSELQGVSPLHF

j_gene: TRBJ2-2
abundance: .
v_gene: TRBV7-2
d_gene: .
CDR3nt: TGTGCCAGCAGCTCTGAGGGGGGCGGCGGGGAGCTGTTTTTT
CDR3aa: CASSSEGGGGELFF

j_gene: TRBJ1-2
abundance: .
v_gene: TRBV28
d_gene: .
CDR3nt: TGTGCCAGCAGTTCCCTCCGGAGGACAGCTCCAGAAGACTATGGCTACACCTTC
CDR3aa: CASSSLRRTAPEDYGYTF

j_gene: TRBJ2-1
abundance: .
v_gene: TRBV7-9
d_gene: TRBD2
CDR3nt: TGTGCCAGCAGCTCCGGACTAGCGGGGAACTTCAATGAGCAGTTCTTC
CDR3aa: CASSSGLAGNFNEQFF

j_gene: TRBJ2-3
abundance: once
v_gene: TRBV4-1
d_gene: TRBD1
CDR3nt: TGCGCCAGCAGCGAGACAGGGTTAATCCAGTATTTT
CDR3aa: CASSETGLIQYF